Below are 10 T cell receptor beta chains sequenced from a single sample in a study of blood T cell repertoires in COVID-19. Clones were sequenced by immunoSEQ multiplex PCR, and TCRdb holds only the in-frame ones, with some missing. The sample includes nearly 110,000 clones, about nine tenths of them seen just once. Sequencing was done on a sample of peripheral blood. These receptor sequences come from a woman in her 30s with acute or convalescent COVID-19.

As regards this clone: This sample also contains other DNA sequences that code for the same CDR3. The chain joins TRBV7-2 to TRBJ1-1; no reliable D call. Germline CDR1 SGHTA, CDR2 FQGNSA. Trimming removed 1 base at V and 0 bases at J, with 6 bases between. The CDR3 runs 14 residues. The CDR3 region has the DNA TGTGCCAGCAGCTTAGGAGGCCTGAACACTGAAGCTTTCTTT. It codes for CASSLGGLNTEAFF.

The rearrangement joins TRBV6-5 to TRBJ1-1, with no clear D. CDR1 and CDR2 from the germline V gene are MNHEY and SVGAGI. This CDR3 has 16 amino acids. V was pared by 0 bases and J by 1 base, with 12 bases between. The CDR3: CASSYSRKTPNTEAFF. CDR3 nucleotide sequence: TGTGCCAGCAGTTACTCGCGTAAAACGCCGAACACTGAAGCTTTCTTT.

This clone was observed once. This chain connects TRBV7-2 to TRBJ2-1; D not resolved. V lost 2 bases to trimming and J lost 5 bases, with 10 bases between them. CDR1 and CDR2 from the germline V gene are SGHTA and FQGNSA. CDR3 length equals 14 residues. In DNA, the CDR3 is TGTGCCAGCAGCTTATCCTGGGCCGACAATGAGCAGTTCTTC. Its protein product is CASSLSWADNEQFF.

The chain couples TRBV10-1 to TRBJ1-5, with D perhaps TRBD1 (6 bases). V gave up 4 bases and J gave up 2 bases, with 6 bases separating them. Germline V CDR1 and CDR2: WNHNN, SYGVQD (reference sequence). This CDR3 is 13 amino acids long. CDR3 DNA sequence: TGCGCCAGCAGTGCAGGGGGCAATCAGCCCCAGCATTTT. Residues: CASSAGGNQPQHF.

The chain is built from TRBV10-2 and TRBJ2-1; TRBD2 might be the D (5 bases). CDR3 length equals 15 residues. Trimming removed 1 base from V and 0 bases from J, with 7 bases in between. Germline V lookup: CDR1 WSHSY, CDR2 SAAADI. CDR3 in amino acids: CASSELGSSYNEQFF. Written as DNA, the CDR3 is TGCGCCAGCAGTGAGTTGGGGAGCTCCTACAATGAGCAGTTCTTC.

This chain joins TRBV7-6 and TRBJ2-1; perhaps TRBD1 as D (7 bases). CDR1 is SGHVS and CDR2 is FNYEAQ in the germline V gene. The CDR3 covers 16 residues. Trimming cost V 4 bases and J 5 bases, with 18 bases left between them. The CDR3 is CASSSRLGGQHNEQFF. The CDR3, as DNA: TGTGCCAGCAGCTCCCGACTAGGGGGCCAGCACAATGAGCAGTTCTTC.

The rearrangement links TRBV30 to TRBJ2-7; the D is unclear. V was cut by 2 bases and J by 9 bases, with 17 bases left in between. The CDR3 spans 13 residues. The V gene's germline CDR1 is GTSNPN and CDR2 SVGIG (reference sequence). The CDR3, as DNA: TGTGCCTGGAGTACCGACTTTTTCCTAGGGCAGTACTTC. Translation gives CAWSTDFFLGQYF.

Only one count was recorded for this clone. J is TRBJ2-3 and V is TRBV2; 7 bases match TRBD1. J was trimmed by 1 base and V by 1 base; bases with no gene match: 2. Germline V gives CDR1 SNHLY, CDR2 FYNNEI. This CDR3 has 15 residues. The CDR3 bases are TGTGCCAGCAGTGAAGACGACAGGGGCACAGATACGCAGTATTTT. This translates into CASSEDDRGTDTQYF.

The rearrangement joins TRBV30 to TRBJ2-3, with 7 bases aligning to TRBD2. CDR3 length equals 15 residues. V dropped 8 bases and J dropped 2; count of bases not matched to a gene: 13. In germline, CDR1 is GTSNPN, CDR2 SVGIG (reference sequence). Written as DNA, the CDR3 is TGTGCCCCACCAGGTCGGGGGGATTACACAGATACGCAGTATTTT. This gives the protein CAPPGRGDYTDTQYF.

This chain joins TRBV5-1 and TRBJ2-5, with 11 bases that match TRBD2. Germline CDR1 and CDR2: SGHRS and YFSETQ. This CDR3 has 14 amino acids. V shed 4 bases and J 3 bases; nucleotides not matched to a gene: 2. The CDR3 spells CASSMGLAEETQYF. In nucleotides, the CDR3 is TGCGCCAGCAGCATGGGACTAGCGGAAGAGACCCAGTACTTC.